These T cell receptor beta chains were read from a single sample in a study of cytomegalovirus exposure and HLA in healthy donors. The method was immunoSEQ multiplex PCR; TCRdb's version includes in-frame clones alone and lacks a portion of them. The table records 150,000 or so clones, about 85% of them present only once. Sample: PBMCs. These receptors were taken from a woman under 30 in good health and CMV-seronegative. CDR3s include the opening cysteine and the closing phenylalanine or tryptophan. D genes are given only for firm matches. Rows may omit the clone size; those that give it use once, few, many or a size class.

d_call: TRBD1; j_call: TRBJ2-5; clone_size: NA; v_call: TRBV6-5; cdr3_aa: CASRTGGGYPYF; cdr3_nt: TGTGCCAGTAGAACAGGGGGCGGTTACCCCTACTTC
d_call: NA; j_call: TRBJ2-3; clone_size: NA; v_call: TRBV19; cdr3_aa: CASSIAANTDTQYF; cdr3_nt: TGTGCCAGTAGTATAGCAGCGAACACAGATACGCAGTATTTT
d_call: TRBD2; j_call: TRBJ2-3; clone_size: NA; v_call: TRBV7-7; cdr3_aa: CASSLAPTSGTDTQYF; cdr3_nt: TGTGCTAGCAGCTTAGCCCCGACTAGCGGGACAGATACGCAGTATTTT
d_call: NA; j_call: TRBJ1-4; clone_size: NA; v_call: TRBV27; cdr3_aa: CASSLGRVAANEKLFF; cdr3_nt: TGTGCCAGCAGTCTCGGCAGGGTGGCGGCTAATGAAAAACTGTTTTTT
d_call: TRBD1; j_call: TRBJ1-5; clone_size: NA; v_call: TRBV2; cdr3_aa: CASGEEGTGGQPQHF; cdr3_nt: TGTGCCAGCGGAGAAGAAGGGACAGGGGGTCAGCCCCAGCATTTT
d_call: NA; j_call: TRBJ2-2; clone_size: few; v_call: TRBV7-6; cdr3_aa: CASSLATRGAGELFF; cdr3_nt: TGTGCCAGCAGCTTAGCGACCAGGGGGGCCGGGGAGCTGTTTTTT
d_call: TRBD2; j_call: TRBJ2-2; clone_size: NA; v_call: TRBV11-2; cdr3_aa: CASSWVAGEAGELFF; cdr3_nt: TGTGCCAGCAGCTGGGTAGCGGGAGAGGCCGGGGAGCTGTTTTTT
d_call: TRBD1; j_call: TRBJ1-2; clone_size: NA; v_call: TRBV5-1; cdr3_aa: CASSSFGQGDGYTF; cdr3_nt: TGCGCCAGCAGCTCTTTCGGACAGGGAGATGGCTACACCTTC
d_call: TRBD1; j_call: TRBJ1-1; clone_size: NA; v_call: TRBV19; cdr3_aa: CASSPRGQTEAFF; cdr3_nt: TGTGCCAGTAGCCCCAGGGGGCAGACTGAAGCTTTCTTT
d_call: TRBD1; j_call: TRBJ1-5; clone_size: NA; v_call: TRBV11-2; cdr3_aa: CASSLGTGGRQPQHF; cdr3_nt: TGTGCCAGCAGCTTAGGGACAGGGGGTCGTCAGCCCCAGCATTTT
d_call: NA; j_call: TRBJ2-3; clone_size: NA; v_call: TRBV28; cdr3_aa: CASSSQANTQYF; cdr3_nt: TGTGCCAGCAGTTCACAGGCTAATACGCAGTATTTT
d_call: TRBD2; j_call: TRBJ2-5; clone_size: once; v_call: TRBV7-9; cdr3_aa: CASSPGLAGGGYQETQYF; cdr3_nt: TGTGCCAGCAGCCCGGGACTAGCGGGGGGCGGGTACCAAGAGACCCAGTACTTC
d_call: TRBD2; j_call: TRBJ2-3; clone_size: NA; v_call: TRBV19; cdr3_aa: CASSIKREWSTDTQYF; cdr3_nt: TGTGCCAGTAGTATCAAGCGGGAGTGGAGCACAGATACGCAGTATTTT
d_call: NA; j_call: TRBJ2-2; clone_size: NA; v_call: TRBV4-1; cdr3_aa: CASSQEGVGYEANTGELFF; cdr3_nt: TGCGCCAGCAGCCAAGAAGGGGTTGGGTACGAGGCAAACACCGGGGAGCTGTTTTTT
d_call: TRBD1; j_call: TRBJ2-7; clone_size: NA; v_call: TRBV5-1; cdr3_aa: CASRPDRARYEQYF; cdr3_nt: TGCGCCAGCAGGCCCGACAGGGCTAGGTACGAGCAGTACTTC
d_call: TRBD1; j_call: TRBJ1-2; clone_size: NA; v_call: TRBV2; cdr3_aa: CASRTTGSGYTF; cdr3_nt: TGTGCCAGCAGGACGACAGGGAGCGGCTACACCTTC
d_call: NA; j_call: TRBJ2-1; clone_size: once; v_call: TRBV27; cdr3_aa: CASSLFGLAAYNEQFF; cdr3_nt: TGTGCCAGCAGTTTATTCGGTCTAGCTGCCTACAATGAGCAGTTCTTC
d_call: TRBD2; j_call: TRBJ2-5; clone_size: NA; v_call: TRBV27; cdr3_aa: CASSQGWEREGQETQYF; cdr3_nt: TGTGCCAGCAGCCAAGGATGGGAGCGGGAGGGCCAAGAGACCCAGTACTTC
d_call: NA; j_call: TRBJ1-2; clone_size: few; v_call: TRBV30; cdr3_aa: CAWSVGGVRNYGYTF; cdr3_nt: TGTGCCTGGAGTGTAGGGGGGGTAAGAAACTATGGCTACACCTTC
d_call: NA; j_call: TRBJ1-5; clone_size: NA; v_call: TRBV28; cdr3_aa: CASSPLDQPQHF; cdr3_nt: TGTGCCAGCAGTCCCCTCGATCAGCCCCAGCATTTT
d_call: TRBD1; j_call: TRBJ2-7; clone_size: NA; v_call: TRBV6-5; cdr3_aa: CASSYSIWDSRWEQYF; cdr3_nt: TGTGCCAGCAGTTACTCGATCTGGGACAGTAGGTGGGAGCAGTACTTC
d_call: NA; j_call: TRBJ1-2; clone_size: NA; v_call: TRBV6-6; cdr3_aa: CASRQGLHYGYTF; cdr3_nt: TGTGCCAGCAGACAGGGCCTCCACTATGGCTACACCTTC
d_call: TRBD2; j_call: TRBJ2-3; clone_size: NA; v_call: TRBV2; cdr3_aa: CASSERRTSADTQYF; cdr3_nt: TGTGCCAGCAGTGAACGGCGGACTAGCGCAGATACGCAGTATTTT
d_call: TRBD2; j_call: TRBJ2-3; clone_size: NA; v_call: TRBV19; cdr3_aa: CASSILAGSSTDTQYF; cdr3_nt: TGTGCCAGTAGTATCCTAGCGGGCTCTAGCACAGATACGCAGTATTTT
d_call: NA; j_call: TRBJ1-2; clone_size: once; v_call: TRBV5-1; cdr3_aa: CASSSVTVAGYTF; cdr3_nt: TGCGCCAGCAGCTCTGTGACAGTTGCTGGCTACACCTTC
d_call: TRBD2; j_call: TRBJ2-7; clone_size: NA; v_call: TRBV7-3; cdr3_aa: CASRTLAGRDEQYF; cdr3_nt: TGTGCCAGCAGGACCCTAGCGGGAAGGGACGAGCAGTACTTC
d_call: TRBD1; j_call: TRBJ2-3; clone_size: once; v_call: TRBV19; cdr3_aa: CASKDRGSTDTQYF; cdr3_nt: TGTGCCAGCAAAGACAGGGGGAGCACAGATACGCAGTATTTT
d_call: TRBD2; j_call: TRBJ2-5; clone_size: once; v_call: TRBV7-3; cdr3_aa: CASSLLERERETQYF; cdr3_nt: TGTGCCAGCAGCTTACTGGAGCGGGAGAGGGAGACCCAGTACTTC
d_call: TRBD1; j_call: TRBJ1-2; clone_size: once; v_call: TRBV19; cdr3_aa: CASSNPWRDRGPNYGYTF; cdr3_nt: TGTGCCAGTAGTAACCCCTGGAGGGACAGGGGGCCTAACTATGGCTACACCTTC
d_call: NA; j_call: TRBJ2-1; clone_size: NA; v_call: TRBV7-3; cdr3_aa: CASSQSGSYNEQFF; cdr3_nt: TGTGCCAGCAGCCAATCCGGGTCCTACAATGAGCAGTTCTTC
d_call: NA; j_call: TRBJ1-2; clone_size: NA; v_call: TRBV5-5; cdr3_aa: CASSPIGRDYGYTF; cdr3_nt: TGTGCCAGCAGCCCCATTGGCAGGGACTATGGCTACACCTTC
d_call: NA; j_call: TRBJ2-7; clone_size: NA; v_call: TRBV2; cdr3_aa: CASSEPGASYEQYF; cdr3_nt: TGTGCCAGCAGTGAGCCTGGGGCCTCCTACGAGCAGTACTTC